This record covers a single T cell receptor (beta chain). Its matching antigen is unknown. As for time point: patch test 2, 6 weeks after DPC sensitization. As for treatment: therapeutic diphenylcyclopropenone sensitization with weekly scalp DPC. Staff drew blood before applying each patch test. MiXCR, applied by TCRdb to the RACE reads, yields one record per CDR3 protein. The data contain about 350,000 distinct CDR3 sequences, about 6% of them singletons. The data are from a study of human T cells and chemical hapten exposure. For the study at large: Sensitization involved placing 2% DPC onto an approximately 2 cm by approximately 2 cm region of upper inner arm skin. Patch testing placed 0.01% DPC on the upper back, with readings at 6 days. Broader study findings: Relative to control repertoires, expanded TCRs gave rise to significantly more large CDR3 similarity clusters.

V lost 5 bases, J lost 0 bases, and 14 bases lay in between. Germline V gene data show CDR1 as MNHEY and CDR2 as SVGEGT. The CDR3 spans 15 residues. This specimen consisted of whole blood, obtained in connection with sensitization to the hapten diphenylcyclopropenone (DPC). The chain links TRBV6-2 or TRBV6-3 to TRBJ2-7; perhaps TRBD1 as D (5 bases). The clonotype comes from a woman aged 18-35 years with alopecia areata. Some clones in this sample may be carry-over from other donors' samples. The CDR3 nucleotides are TGTGCCAGCAGTCAACGACAGTCCCGCTCCTACGAGCAGTACTTC. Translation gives CASSQRQSRSYEQYF.